This TCR beta chain was obtained from a study of shared clonotypes between healthy human individuals (dated by TCRdb to between 2020 and 2021). At the level of the whole study: The cohort included three men and a couple of women between 18 and 49 years of age. For each donor, CD4 naive and CD4 memory were each given three plates, CD8 naive was given two plates, and CD8 memory was given one plate. Each donor's leukapheresis produced roughly between roughly 0.85 and 9.5 billion PBMCs. To increase sequencing depth and limit assay-specific biases, different laboratories used diverse techniques to prepare libraries and sequence TCR repertoires. To estimate repertoire size and how much clonotypes are shared between individuals, the study performed deep sequencing of blood TCR repertoires from roughly five healthy adults. Broad study findings and their caveats: Incomplete sequencing was indicated by rarefaction of sorted-subset datasets, despite the large sequencing depth. Because the study included a small number of donors, the genetic and exposure-history diversity represented was limited. Higher generation probabilities were observed for clonotypes shared by all four sorted-subset donors than for non-shared clonotypes. About 5% of naive CD4, 3.5% of naive CD8, about 2.1% of memory CD4, and 0.4% of memory CD8 clonotypes were shared across a few donors. Sampling was restricted to blood, and TCR repertoires in tissue are likely to differ from TCR repertoires in blood. Larger estimated clonotype richness was generally found for naive subsets than for memory subsets. Pairwise subsampling indicated that sequencing depth was expected to affect the degree of clonotype sharing among donors.

Including cysteine and phenylalanine, the CDR3 has 14 amino acids. The DNA shown is the 42-base CDR3, in frame from base 1. V is reduced by 2 bases and J by 3 bases, leaving a spacing of 13 bases between them. Based on the germline V gene, the CDR1 and CDR2 sequences are SQVTM and ANQGSEA. Using the deep immunoSEQ assay, TCR CDR3 regions were amplified from genomic DNA by multiplex PCR. For each cell subset, the extracted genomic DNA was distributed evenly across all wells of several immunoSEQ 96-well plates, and each plate served as one replicate. For sorted subsets, approximately 210 ng genomic DNA, equal to 25,000 to 35,000 T cell genomes, was loaded into each replicate PCR. The purified libraries were quantified using a Qubit 3.0 fluorometer, sized with a Bioanalyzer 2100, and then quantified again using the KAPA Library Quantification kit. Every immunoSEQ 96-well plate was sequenced on a separate single-read 150-cycle Illumina NextSeq 550 flow cell. The study's processing was this. Because the immunoSEQ output included only junctional sequences and no quality scores, the filtering could not be the same as the filtering used for full-length reads. To assign V/J genes and CDR3, sequences were annotated using PyIR, a Python wrapper for IgBLAST v1.9, with IMGT germline references. Reads were removed for weak V/J assignments (E-value above 1e-6), missing CDR3, stop codons, out-of-frame junctions, or ambiguous translated residues. V3J clonotypes were defined as sequences sharing the same inferred V gene, J gene, and CDR3 amino acid sequence. Percentage overlap between repertoires was computed as shared unique clonotypes divided by the size of the smaller repertoire. Three approaches were used to assess repertoire richness: RTK rarefaction, the Chao1 estimator, and Recon v2.1 estimates of unobserved clonotypes. Generation probabilities were computed with OLGA for all TCRbeta clonotypes obtained by the gDNA method from several donors. Here the immuneACCESS table is served through TCRdb, limited to in-frame sequences with V and J called. Missing clones are a known gap in these copies; in checked studies unresolved V genes cover under half, and the rest lacks a known reason. Clone size and the V and J calls come from that table; the DNA yielded D and trimming. The sample table lists over a million clones, roughly 96% of them with a count of one. Together, the top ten hold about 1% of the sample.

The donors were healthy, HIV-negative adults who had no recently reported acute infections or vaccinations. All donors were Caucasian adults living in Nashville, Tennessee, USA. CD4+ T cells were enriched by magnetic negative selection; naive cells were then positively selected on CD45RA, and the negative fraction formed the memory subset. Blood was obtained by leukapheresis, after which PBMCs were separated by Ficoll-Histopaque density gradient centrifugation and cryopreserved in liquid nitrogen vapor phase. Analytical flow cytometry was used to check the purity and quantity of each magnetically sorted T cell population. Genomic DNA was isolated from each sorted fraction and quantified by UV absorbance on a Nanodrop 2000c. Notes on this clone: Its cognate antigen has yet to be identified. Per-nucleotide qualities are absent, and no much larger clonotype sits a single base away.

The sequenced sample consisted of naive CD4+ T cells sorted from blood. The sample's cell subset or site label is to be understood as: CD45RA+ positively selected. The chain couples TRBV29-1 to TRBJ1-2; the D segment could be TRBD1, given 5 matching bases. This clonotype was sampled from a man under 40 in good health. The DNA reads as follows: TGCAGCGTTGAATTGACAGAGAACTACTATGGCTACACCTTC. Its translation reads: CSVELTENYYGYTF.